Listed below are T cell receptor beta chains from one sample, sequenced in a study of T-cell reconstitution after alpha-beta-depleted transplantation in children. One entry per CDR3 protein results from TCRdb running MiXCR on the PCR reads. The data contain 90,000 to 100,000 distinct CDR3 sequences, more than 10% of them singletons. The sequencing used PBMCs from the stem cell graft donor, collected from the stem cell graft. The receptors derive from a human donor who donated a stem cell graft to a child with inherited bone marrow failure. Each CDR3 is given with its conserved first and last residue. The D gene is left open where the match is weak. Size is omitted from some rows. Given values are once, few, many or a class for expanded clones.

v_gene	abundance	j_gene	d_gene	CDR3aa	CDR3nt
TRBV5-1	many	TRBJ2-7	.	CASSPQAGRDEQYF	TGCGCCAGCAGCCCCCAGGCGGGCAGAGACGAGCAGTACTTC
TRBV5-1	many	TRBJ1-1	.	CASSQGRGGNTEAFF	TGCGCCAGCAGCCAAGGTAGGGGGGGCAACACTGAAGCTTTCTTT
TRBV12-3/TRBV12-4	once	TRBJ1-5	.	CASSLVGREDQPQHF	TGTGCCAGCAGTTTAGTCGGCAGGGAAGACCAGCCCCAGCATTTT
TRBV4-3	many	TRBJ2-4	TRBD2	CASSQALSGGRLAKNIQYF	TGCGCCAGCAGCCAAGCTCTTAGCGGGGGGCGTTTAGCCAAAAACATTCAGTACTTC
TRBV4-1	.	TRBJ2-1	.	CASSQPTRAYNEQFF	TGCGCCAGCAGCCAACCTACTAGGGCCTACAATGAGCAGTTCTTC
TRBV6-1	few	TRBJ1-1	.	CASRLITYEGPEDTEAFF	TGTGCCAGCAGATTGATCACCTATGAGGGACCGGAGGACACTGAAGCTTTCTTT
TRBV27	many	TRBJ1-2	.	CASSLSFGGLEIYGYTF	TGTGCCAGCAGTTTATCTTTCGGGGGCCTAGAAATATATGGCTACACCTTC
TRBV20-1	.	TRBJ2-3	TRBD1	CSARDSLPTDTQYF	TGCAGTGCCAGGGACAGCCTTCCCACAGATACGCAGTATTTT
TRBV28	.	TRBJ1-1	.	CASSLGGYKNTEAFF	TGTGCCAGCAGTCTAGGAGGGTACAAGAACACTGAAGCTTTCTTT
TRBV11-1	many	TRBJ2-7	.	CASSLLPRTISSSYEQYF	TGTGCCAGCAGCTTACTCCCTCGGACTATCTCGAGCTCCTACGAGCAGTACTTC
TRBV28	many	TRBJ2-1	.	CASSLSGRNEQFF	TGTGCCAGCAGCCTTTCTGGAAGAAATGAGCAGTTCTTC
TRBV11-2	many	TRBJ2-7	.	CASSQRHHSSYEQYF	TGTGCCAGCAGCCAGAGACACCACAGCTCCTACGAGCAGTACTTC